The entry below gives a single T cell receptor (beta chain) sequence along with its context. Its antigen is still unknown. V lost 0 bases and J 0 bases, leaving 6 bases between the germline ends. CDR1 is MNHEY, CDR2 SVGEGT, per germline. This CDR3 comprises 15 residues. Method: immunoSEQ multiplex PCR; TCRdb's copy keeps in-frame clones and lacks some. The sample contains some 150,000 clones, around 90% of which appear only once. The data were taken from a study of T cell responses to AZD1222 COVID-19 vaccine. Study-wide results and caveats: Just a handful of people given AZD1222 tested seropositive at baseline. Clonal diversity was possibly underestimated, and white British individuals and females predominated among donors. Researchers took repertoire samples only after the peak T cell response had come. The study reported that nearly half of spike-specific TCRs target unmutated variant regions.

Sequencing was performed on peripheral blood, taken 28 days after the second AZD1222 dose. The sequence derives from an adult who received the AZD1222 COVID-19 vaccine. The chain has TRBV6-2 or TRBV6-3 and TRBJ2-1; D is undetermined. DNA for the CDR3: TGTGCCAGCAGTTACTCAGTCAGCTCCTACAATGAGCAGTTCTTC. Translating it yields CASSYSVSSYNEQFF.